The next 28 T cell receptor beta chains were all read from a single sample in a study of blood T cell repertoires in COVID-19. Sequencing was performed with immunoSEQ multiplex PCR; in TCRdb, only in-frame clones are kept and a portion is missing. This repertoire shows approximately 100,000 clones, about 80% found once; its top ten account for around 15%. The source material was peripheral blood. The receptors stem from an older woman with acute or convalescent COVID-19.

This clone showed up just a few times. The V and J genes are TRBV27 and TRBJ2-2; D is undetermined. V lost 6 bases and J lost 2, with 10 bases in between. Germline V lookup: CDR1 MNHEY, CDR2 SMNVEV (reference sequence). The CDR3 is 14 amino acids. For the CDR3, the DNA is TGTGCCAGCAGCACCCTAATTAACACCGGGGAGCTGTTTTTT. This codes for CASSTLINTGELFF.

The rearrangement joins TRBV6-6 to TRBJ1-6; D gene ambiguous. In germline, CDR1 is MNHNY, CDR2 SVGAGI (reference sequence). V was clipped by 3 bases and J by 10 bases, with 10 bases between them. The CDR3 consists of 13 residues. CDR3 loop: CASSYVEGSPLHF. The DNA of the CDR3 is TGTGCCAGCAGTTATGTGGAGGGATCACCCCTCCACTTT.

The chain joins TRBV6-5 to TRBJ2-5; tentatively, D is TRBD2 (5 bases). The V end was cut by 5 bases, the J end by 2 bases, with 9 bases between. This CDR3 contains 13 residues. Germline-derived CDR1 and CDR2 are MNHEY and SVGAGI. CDR3 bases: TGTGCCAGCAGTCACCGGGGACAAGAGACCCAGTACTTC. Translating gives CASSHRGQETQYF.

This chain connects TRBV6-5 to TRBJ1-4, with TRBD1 matching over 8 bases. Losses at the gene ends were 7 bases for V and 5 bases for J; bases not matched to a gene: 6. There are 14 residues in the CDR3. Germline loops: CDR1 MNHEY, CDR2 SVGAGI. This CDR3 is CASIAGTGNEKLFF. For the CDR3, the DNA is TGTGCCAGCATTGCCGGGACAGGAAATGAAAAACTGTTTTTT.

V usage is TRBV19 and J usage is TRBJ1-3, with D tentatively TRBD1 (6 bases). The CDR3 is made up of 16 amino acids. Trimming removed 5 bases from V and 0 bases from J, with 14 bases in between. Germline CDR1 and CDR2: LNHDA and SQIVND (reference sequence). CDR3: CASSSLDSYSGNTIYF. Written as DNA, the CDR3 is TGTGCCAGTAGTTCACTGGACAGCTACTCTGGAAACACCATATATTTT.

The CDR3 nucleotides are TGTGCCAGCAGCTCCCCCTCGATAGCGGGGGGCAATGAGCAGTTCTTC. This gives the protein CASSSPSIAGGNEQFF. The chain is built from TRBV7-8 and TRBJ2-1; 10 nucleotides align to TRBD2. The CDR3 has 16 amino acids. The ends lost 4 bases at V and 6 bases at J; junction bases unmatched: 9. In germline, CDR1 is SGHVS, CDR2 FQNEAQ. Full variable domain (missing parts from reference TRBV7-8 and TRBJ2-1): GAGVSQSPRYKVAKRGQDVALRCDPISGHVSLFWYQQALGQGPEFLTYFQNEAQLDKSGLPSDRFFAERPEGSVSTLKIQRTQQEDSAVYLCASSSPSIAGGNEQFFGPGTRLTVL.

This sequence joins TRBV3-1 (or the pseudogene TRBV3-2) and TRBJ1-2; 9 nucleotides agree with TRBD1. The CDR3 covers 14 residues. Germline CDR1 reads LGHDT; CDR2 reads YNNKEL (reference sequence). With 5 bases clipped from V and 5 bases from J, the junction kept 6 bases outside the gene matches. The CDR3, as DNA: TGTGCCAGCAGCGAGGCCGGGACAGGGTATGGCTACACCTTC. This encodes CASSEAGTGYGYTF.

Notes on this clone: The sample carries other DNA sequences with the same CDR3. The V call is TRBV7-3, the J call TRBJ1-2; TRBD1 matches 7 bases. Germline lookup yields CDR1 SGHTA and CDR2 FQGTGA. V dropped 5 bases and J dropped 7; count of bases not matched to a gene: 7. This CDR3 is 13 amino acids long. The CDR3 DNA reads TGTGCCAGCAGCCGGGACAGAGGGTCTGGCTACACCTTC. It codes for CASSRDRGSGYTF.

The chain joins TRBV5-1 to TRBJ2-3; weak D call: TRBD2 (6 bases). V was shortened by 2 bases and J by 1 base, with 11 bases between the two germline ends. Germline CDR1 reads SGHRS; CDR2 reads YFSETQ. This CDR3 is 15 amino acids long. The CDR3 loop reads CASSLLASGTDTQYF. The DNA of the CDR3 is TGCGCCAGCAGCTTATTGGCTAGCGGCACAGATACGCAGTATTTT. The variable domain in full, with the rest retrieved from reference TRBV5-1 and TRBJ2-3, is KAGVTQTPRYLIKTRGQQVTLSCSPISGHRSVSWYQQTPGQGLQFLFEYFSETQRNKGNFPGRFSGRQFSNSRSEMNVSTLELGDSALYLCASSLLASGTDTQYFGPGTRLTVL.

This chain joins TRBV6-5 and TRBJ2-7; TRBD1 might be the D (5 bases). Between the trimmed V and J ends, which lost 5 bases and 0 bases, there was a span of 8 bases. Per germline, CDR1 MNHEY and CDR2 SVGAGI. The CDR3 length is 13 residues. The DNA of the CDR3 is TGTGCCAGCAGTACAGGCAGCTCCTACGAGCAGTACTTC. Translating it yields CASSTGSSYEQYF.

The V gene is TRBV29-1, the J gene TRBJ1-5; unclear D gene. Germline V gene lookup returns CDR1 SQVTM and CDR2 ANQGSEA. Trimming removed 4 bases at V and 9 bases at J, with 16 bases between. The CDR3 is 13 amino acids. This CDR3 reads CSVVGFQEGPQHF. The CDR3 DNA reads TGCAGCGTTGTCGGCTTCCAGGAGGGGCCCCAGCATTTT.

The gene calls are TRBV19 and TRBJ2-4; D possibly corresponds to TRBD2 (5 bases). Germline V gene lookup returns CDR1 LNHDA and CDR2 SQIVND (reference sequence). This CDR3 comprises 14 residues. The ends were cut back, 8 bases at V and 1 base at J, with 12 bases in the middle. Here the CDR3 reads CASAPGVAKNIQYF. The CDR3 DNA reads as TGTGCCAGTGCACCCGGGGTTGCCAAAAACATTCAGTACTTC.

The V and J genes are TRBV2 and TRBJ1-5; perhaps TRBD1 as D (6 bases). CDR1 SNHLY and CDR2 FYNNEI come from the germline V gene. This CDR3 spans 15 amino acids. Deletions cut 1 base from V and 7 bases from J, with 14 bases between. The CDR3 sequence is CASSEGFRGGQPQHF. CDR3 bases: TGTGCCAGCAGTGAAGGGTTCAGGGGTGGCCAGCCCCAGCATTTT.

The chain uses TRBV5-1 and TRBJ1-2, with D unresolved. Germline V CDR1 and CDR2: SGHRS, YFSETQ. The V gene lost 3 bases and the J gene lost 6 bases, with 18 bases spanning the gap. The CDR3 is 15 residues long. The CDR3 bases are TGCGCCAGCAGCTCTTGGGCAGGCGCCTTCGATGGCTACACCTTC. It is translated as CASSSWAGAFDGYTF.

The chain combines TRBV11-2 with TRBJ1-1, with a weak D call TRBD1 (5 bases). The CDR3 covers 19 residues. Germline V lookup: CDR1 SGHAT, CDR2 FQNNGV. The germline V and J ends were trimmed by 5 bases and 3 bases, with 28 bases remaining between them. The CDR3 sequence: CASSPLTFPATAAYTEAFF. The CDR3 region has the DNA TGTGCCAGCAGCCCGCTAACCTTCCCAGCGACAGCCGCTTACACTGAAGCTTTCTTT. The entire variable domain, with the rest obtained from reference TRBV11-2 and TRBJ1-1, is as follows: EAGVAQSPRYKIIEKRQSVAFWCNPISGHATLYWYQQILGQGPKLLIQFQNNGVVDDSQLPKDRFSAERLKGVDSTLKIQPAKLEDSAVYLCASSPLTFPATAAYTEAFFGQGTRLTVV.

The chain recombines TRBV27 with TRBJ1-2; weak D call: TRBD1 (5 bases). Germline V gene sequence: CDR1 MNHEY, CDR2 SMNVEV (reference sequence). V gave up 5 bases and J gave up 3 bases, with 13 bases separating them. The CDR3 has 14 amino acids. CDR3 loop: CASSRGREDYGYTF. The CDR3 region has the DNA TGTGCCAGCAGTCGCGGCAGGGAGGACTATGGCTACACCTTC.

The chain joins TRBV15 to TRBJ1-5; 7 bases fit TRBD1. The V and J ends lost 1 base and 2 bases, in that order; junction bases with no gene match: 2. In germline, CDR1 is LNHNV, CDR2 YYDKDF (reference sequence). The CDR3 consists of 15 residues. As DNA, the CDR3 is TGTGCCACCAGCAGAGGAACAGGGGGCAATCAGCCCCAGCATTTT. This gives the protein CATSRGTGGNQPQHF.

The V and J genes are TRBV5-1 and TRBJ1-5, with a weak D call TRBD1 (5 bases). V shed 0 bases and J shed 7 bases, with 11 bases lying between them. The CDR3 runs 14 residues. The germline V gene encodes CDR1 SGHRS and CDR2 YFSETQ. The DNA of the CDR3 is TGCGCCAGCAGCTTGGGGGGACTGGAACAGCCCCAGCATTTT. Its translation: CASSLGGLEQPQHF.

The J gene is TRBJ2-3, the V gene TRBV11-3; the match to TRBD1 covers 7 bases. With V trimmed by 1 base and J by 1 base, 8 bases remained unmatched. The CDR3 consists of 17 residues. The germline gives CDR1 SGHNT, CDR2 YENEEA. The CDR3 DNA is TGTGCCAGCAGCTTAGGACCTTCCGGGACAGGCACAGATACGCAGTATTTT. Protein product: CASSLGPSGTGTDTQYF.

This chain joins TRBV15 and TRBJ2-2; 12 bases align to TRBD1. The V gene's germline CDR1 is LNHNV and CDR2 YYDKDF (reference sequence). The CDR3 is made up of 16 amino acids. The V segment lost 6 bases and the J segment 3 bases; nucleotides outside the gene matches: 5. The CDR3 loop is CATRRDRGRHTGELFF. The CDR3 nucleotides are TGTGCCACCAGGAGGGACAGGGGGCGACACACCGGGGAGCTGTTTTTT.

The CDR3 region is CSVSSRLIQETQYF. CDR3 DNA sequence: TGCAGCGTGTCTAGCAGGCTGATACAAGAGACCCAGTACTTC. The chain links TRBV29-1 to TRBJ2-5; tentatively, D is TRBD2 (5 bases). CDR3 size: 14 residues. Deletions cut 6 bases from V and 2 bases from J, with 16 bases between. Germline V CDR1 and CDR2: SQVTM, ANQGSEA.

This clone turned up a few times. The chain links TRBV10-3 to TRBJ2-1; 14 bases map to TRBD2. CDR1 ENHRY and CDR2 SYGVKD come from the germline V gene. This CDR3 is 18 amino acids long. V lost 6 bases to trimming and J lost 8 bases; unmatched junction nucleotides: 15. CDR3 DNA: TGTGCCATCAGCGGACAGGGAGAGACGGGACTAGCGGGAGATGAGCAGTTCTTC. Translated: CAISGQGETGLAGDEQFF.

V gene TRBV11-3 combines with J gene TRBJ2-1; TRBD1 agrees at 7 bases. The V gene end was trimmed by 7 bases and the J gene end by 9 bases; junction bases not matched to a gene: 9. CDR1 is SGHNT, CDR2 YENEEA, per germline. The CDR3 consists of 13 residues. CDR3 loop: CASIHRGKGEQFF. The CDR3 nucleotides read TGTGCCAGCATCCACAGGGGAAAGGGTGAGCAGTTCTTC.

The chain couples TRBV5-1 to TRBJ2-5; possible D gene TRBD1, 7 bases. This CDR3 region has 15 residues. The germline V gene has CDR1 SGHRS and CDR2 YFSETQ. V was cut by 6 bases and J by 4 bases, with 19 bases left in between. In nucleotides, the CDR3 is TGCGCCAGCACCCGACAGGGACTGGGGGCAGAGACCCAGTACTTC. It codes for CASTRQGLGAETQYF.

The V call is TRBV10-3, the J call TRBJ1-2; D is possibly TRBD1 (6 bases). Trimming stripped 2 bases from V and 2 bases from J, with 15 bases between. Germline V gene lookup returns CDR1 ENHRY and CDR2 SYGVKD. This CDR3 region has 16 residues. In DNA, the CDR3 is TGTGCCATCAGTGAGCAGTCGGGACAAGGAAACTATGGCTACACCTTC. This translates into CAISEQSGQGNYGYTF.

Only one count was recorded for this clone. The chain is built from TRBV12-3 or TRBV12-4 and TRBJ1-3; unclear D gene. V lost 11 bases to trimming and J lost 4 bases, with 15 bases between them. The CDR3 has 13 amino acids. CDR3: CASSNKRGNTIYF. CDR3 in DNA: TGTGCCTCCTCAAATAAGAGAGGAAACACCATATATTTT.

The chain has TRBV7-2 and TRBJ1-2; 7 nucleotides align to TRBD1. The germline V gene encodes CDR1 SGHTA and CDR2 FQGNSA. V shed 5 bases and J 3 bases; nucleotides not matched to a gene: 6. The CDR3 covers 14 residues. The CDR3 DNA reads as TGTGCCAGCAGCCCAGCAACAGGGGACTATGGCTACACCTTC. Encoded protein: CASSPATGDYGYTF.

The chain joins TRBV6-1 to TRBJ2-7; 11 bases match TRBD1. CDR1 and CDR2 (germline): MNHNS, SASEGT. V was pared by 5 bases and J by 5 bases, with 8 bases of the junction left unmatched. This CDR3 has 15 amino acids. CDR3 sequence (DNA): TGTGCCAGCAGTTTTCCAGGACAGGGGGCCAACGAGCAGTACTTC. Its translation is CASSFPGQGANEQYF.